The subject of this entry is one TCR beta chain. Its antigen remains unidentified. This entry comes from a study of cytomegalovirus exposure and HLA in healthy donors. Study-wide background: Caucasian-associated ancestry cluster membership applied to under 85% of several hundred genotyped donors. Study-wide results and caveats: Associated with HLA alleles at 0.05 false discovery rate in a later analysis were 16,951 TCR beta sequences. High sensitivity and specificity were reportedly achieved when the classifier diagnosed cytomegalovirus status. An assumption of roughly uniform sequencing depth across donors underlay the presence/absence analyses.

The V gene's germline CDR1 is KGHSH and CDR2 LQKENI. Trimming took off 3 bases at V and 3 bases at J, with 14 bases between the two ends. The CDR3 runs 15 residues. PCR amplification relied on 60 Vbeta primers (plus 13 Jbeta primers). TCRdb's copy holds only in-frame clones and misses some; the assay was immunoSEQ multiplex PCR. The sample records about 76,000 clones, roughly 76% being singletons. The chain recombines TRBV18 with TRBJ1-1, with TRBD1 as a possible D gene (6 bases). The material sequenced was PBMCs. The source is a male donor in good health and CMV-seropositive. DNA of the CDR3: TGTGCCAGCTCACCTTCCATAGGGGGTCACACTGAAGCTTTCTTT. Translation: CASSPSIGGHTEAFF.